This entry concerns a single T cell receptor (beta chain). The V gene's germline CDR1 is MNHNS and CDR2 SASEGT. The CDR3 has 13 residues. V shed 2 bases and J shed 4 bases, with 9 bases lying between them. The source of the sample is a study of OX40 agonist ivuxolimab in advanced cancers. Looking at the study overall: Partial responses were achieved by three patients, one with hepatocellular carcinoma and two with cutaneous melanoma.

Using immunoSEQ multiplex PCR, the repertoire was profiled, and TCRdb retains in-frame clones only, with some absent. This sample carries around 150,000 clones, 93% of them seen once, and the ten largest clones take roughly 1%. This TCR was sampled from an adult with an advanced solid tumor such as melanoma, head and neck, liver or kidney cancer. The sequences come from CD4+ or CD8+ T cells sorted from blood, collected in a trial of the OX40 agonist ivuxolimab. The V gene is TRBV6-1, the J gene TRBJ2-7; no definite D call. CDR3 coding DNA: TGTGCCAGCAGTGAATCTTGGTGGTACGAGCAGTACTTC. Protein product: CASSESWWYEQYF.